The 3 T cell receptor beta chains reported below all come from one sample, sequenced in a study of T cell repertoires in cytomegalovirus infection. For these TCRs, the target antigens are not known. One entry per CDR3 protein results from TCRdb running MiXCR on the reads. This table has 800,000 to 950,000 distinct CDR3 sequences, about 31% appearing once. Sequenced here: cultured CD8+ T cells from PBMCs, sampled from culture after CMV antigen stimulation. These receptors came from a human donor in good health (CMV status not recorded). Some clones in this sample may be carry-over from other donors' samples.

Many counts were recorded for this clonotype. The CDR3 is CASSWTGYEQYF. The CDR3 DNA reads as TGTGCCAGCAGCTGGACAGGCTACGAGCAGTACTTC. The V call is TRBV7-9, the J call TRBJ2-7; 7 nucleotides align to TRBD1. This CDR3 contains 12 residues. CDR1 and CDR2 from the germline V gene are SEHNR and FQNEAQ (reference sequence). The trim removed 4 bases at V and 3 bases at J, leaving 0 bases unmatched.

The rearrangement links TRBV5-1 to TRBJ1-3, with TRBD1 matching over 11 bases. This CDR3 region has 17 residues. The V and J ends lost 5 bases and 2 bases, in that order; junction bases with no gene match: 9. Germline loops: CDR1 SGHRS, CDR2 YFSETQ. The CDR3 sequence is CASRPGTGGFAGNTIYF. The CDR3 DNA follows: TGCGCCAGCAGGCCCGGGACAGGGGGATTCGCTGGAAACACCATATATTTT.

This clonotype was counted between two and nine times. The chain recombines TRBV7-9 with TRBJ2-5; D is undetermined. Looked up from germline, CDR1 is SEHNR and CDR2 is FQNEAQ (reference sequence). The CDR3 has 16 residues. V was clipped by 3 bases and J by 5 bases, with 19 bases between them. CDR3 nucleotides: TGTGCCAGCAGCTTTCAAGCTAGATCGGGTTTGGAGACCCAGTACTTC. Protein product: CASSFQARSGLETQYF.